A single T cell receptor beta chain is shown here with its context. Methods used by the authors: Reference gene primers were amplified, and this amplification served to estimate nucleated cell counts. Profiled with immunoSEQ multiplex PCR; TCRdb holds only in-frame clones, not every one. The DNA gave D and trimming, while V, J and clone size come from that table. Among some 54,000 clones, about nine tenths were seen once, and the ten largest hold approximately 10%. These data belong to a study of blood T cell repertoires in COVID-19. Across the study: Samples came from the United States, Italy and Spain, spanning acute and convalescent COVID-19. T cells, B-cell-depleted T cells, or PBMCs provided the cDNA or gDNA that served as material.

Germline trimming cut 4 bases from V and 4 bases from J; bases unmatched to any gene: 2. This CDR3 spans 14 amino acids. In germline, CDR1 is GTSNPN, CDR2 SVGIG (reference sequence). The sequenced sample was peripheral blood. The chain couples TRBV30 to TRBJ2-2, with 11 bases matching TRBD1. The receptor was derived from an elderly man with active or convalescent COVID-19. The CDR3 reads CAWTGTGGTGELFF. In DNA form, the CDR3 reads TGTGCCTGGACCGGGACAGGGGGCACCGGGGAGCTGTTTTTT.